Below are 10 T cell receptor beta chains sequenced from a single sample in a study of cytomegalovirus exposure and HLA in healthy donors (dated by TCRdb to the late 2010s). The library was produced with the immunoSEQ multiplex PCR assay. The multiplex PCR relied on a mix of 60 forward primers for TCR Vbeta segments and 13 reverse primers for TCR Jbeta segments. Not all clones reach the TCRdb copy of this immuneACCESS table, which keeps in-frame sequences only. Checked studies attribute under half of the gap to unresolved V genes and leave the rest unexplained. The sample yields approximately 100,000 clones; 69% were counted once. In total, the top ten clones hold 0.95% to 1.5% of the sample. The sequencing input was PBMCs. The receptors shown here come from a female donor in good health and CMV-seronegative.

The genes are TRBV27 and TRBJ2-1; 9 nucleotides line up with TRBD1. The V gene's germline CDR1 is MNHEY and CDR2 SMNVEV (reference sequence). V lost 5 bases, J lost 7 bases, and 12 bases stayed unmatched. The CDR3 contains 16 residues. The chain's CDR3 is CASSKISGTGFNEQFF. CDR3 coding DNA: TGTGCCAGCAGTAAAATCTCGGGGACAGGGTTTAATGAGCAGTTCTTC.

The V call is TRBV5-7, the J call TRBJ2-3, with D possibly matching TRBD1 (7 bases). TRBV5-7 is recorded as an ORF, its role being uncertain. V was shortened by 2 bases and J by 0 bases, with 19 bases between the two germline ends. The CDR3 runs to 18 residues. This CDR3 reads CASSLLEEGASSTDTQYF. Here the CDR3 DNA reads TGTGCCAGCAGCTTACTAGAGGAGGGGGCATCTAGCACAGATACGCAGTATTTT.

The rearrangement uses TRBV7-9 and TRBJ2-7, with D perhaps TRBD2 (6 bases). V was shortened by 1 base and J by 3 bases, with 19 bases between the two germline ends. The CDR3 consists of 17 residues. Germline CDR1 and CDR2: SEHNR and FQNEAQ (reference sequence). The CDR3 DNA reads as TGTGCCAGCAGCTTAGGACTGCGGGATGGACGCAACTACGAGCAGTACTTC. Encoded protein: CASSLGLRDGRNYEQYF. The full variable domain, with the rest looked up from reference TRBV7-9 and TRBJ2-7, is DTGVSQNPRHKITKRGQNVTFRCDPISEHNRLYWYRQTLGQGPEFLTYFQNEAQLEKSRLLSDRFSAERPKGSFSTLEIQRTEQGDSAMYLCASSLGLRDGRNYEQYFGPGTRLTVT.

This chain connects TRBV15 to TRBJ2-7; TRBD1 is a possible D gene (5 bases). The CDR3 length is 15 residues. The germline V and J ends were trimmed by 1 base and 3 bases, with 13 bases remaining between them. Germline lookup yields CDR1 LNHNV and CDR2 YYDKDF (reference sequence). As DNA, the CDR3 is TGTGCCACCAGCAGAGGGACACCGATCCTCTACGAGCAGTACTTC. Translation: CATSRGTPILYEQYF.

This clone was counted only a few times. Written as DNA, the CDR3 is TGTGCCAGCAGGCCCTACACAGGGAAGGACTATGGCTACACCTTC. This sequence encodes CASRPYTGKDYGYTF. The V call is TRBV28, the J call TRBJ1-2; tentatively, D is TRBD1 (6 bases). The V gene's germline CDR1 is MDHEN and CDR2 SYDVKM. The V end lost 6 bases, the J end lost 3 bases, and 17 bases lay between the germline ends. This CDR3 has 15 residues.

This rearrangement joins TRBV7-9 to TRBJ1-1, with 9 bases identical to TRBD1. V trimming: 5 bases; J trimming: 3 bases; junction bases outside the gene matches: 4. CDR1 is SEHNR, CDR2 FQNEAQ, per germline (reference sequence). CDR3 length equals 14 residues. Written as DNA, the CDR3 is TGTGCCAGCAGCCTCGGACAGGGGCACACTGAAGCTTTCTTT. Translating it yields CASSLGQGHTEAFF.

The chain recombines TRBV6-1 with TRBJ1-2; TRBD1 might be the D (5 bases). Per germline, CDR1 MNHNS and CDR2 SASEGT. The CDR3 is 14 residues long. Trimming stripped 0 bases from V and 8 bases from J, with 13 bases between. Written as DNA, the CDR3 is TGTGCCAGCAGTGAAGCGCTTGGGGCTAACGGCTACACCTTC. Translation gives CASSEALGANGYTF.

The CDR3 DNA reads as TGTGCCAGCAGTGAAGCGCCCACCCGACTTGCCATTGCCTACGAGCAGTACTTC. Its protein product is CASSEAPTRLAIAYEQYF. The chain carries TRBV6-1 and TRBJ2-7; the D is unclear. The V end was cut by 0 bases, the J end by 2 bases, with 20 bases between. Germline CDR1 MNHNS, CDR2 SASEGT. CDR3 size: 18 residues.

To note about this clone: The sample carries other DNA sequences with the same CDR3. The rearrangement joins TRBV27 to TRBJ2-7, with D possibly TRBD2 on 5 matching bases. The ends were cut back, 3 bases at V and 6 bases at J, with 12 bases in the middle. The germline gives CDR1 MNHEY, CDR2 SMNVEV (reference sequence). The CDR3 consists of 13 residues. CDR3 nucleotide sequence: TGTGCCAGCAGTTTCGTGGGTGGAGGCGAGCAGTACTTC. Translating it yields CASSFVGGGEQYF.

The genes are TRBV7-9 and TRBJ2-1, with 8 bases aligning to TRBD2. With V trimmed by 1 base and J by 8 bases, 7 bases remained unmatched. The length of the CDR3 is 15 residues. Germline V gives CDR1 SEHNR, CDR2 FQNEAQ (reference sequence). CDR3 loop: CASSLVQRGSDEQFF. CDR3 DNA sequence: TGTGCCAGCAGCTTAGTTCAGCGGGGGTCGGATGAGCAGTTCTTC.